The 9 T cell receptor beta chains reported below all come from one sample, sequenced in a study of blood T cell repertoires in COVID-19. Sequenced by immunoSEQ multiplex PCR; TCRdb stores in-frame clones only, minus some. The sample contains approximately 350,000 clones, 65% to 85% of which appear only once. The specimen was peripheral blood. The receptors derive from a man under 40 with active or convalescent COVID-19.

This chain uses TRBV6-2 or TRBV6-3 with TRBJ1-6; D not resolved. Germline values: CDR1 MNHEY, CDR2 SVGEGT. V was trimmed by 4 bases and J by 10 bases, leaving 26 bases between them. There are 18 residues in the CDR3. Here the CDR3 reads CASSSLTKSREVSSPLHF. DNA of the CDR3: TGTGCCAGCAGTTCCTTAACGAAAAGCCGGGAAGTCAGCTCACCCCTCCACTTT.

The genes are TRBV4-2 and TRBJ2-3; tentatively, D is TRBD1 (5 bases). V was shortened by 0 bases and J by 7 bases, with 17 bases between the two germline ends. CDR3 size: 16 residues. CDR1 and CDR2 (germline): LGHNA, YNFKEQ. The CDR3 region is CASSQEPDTRFYTQYF. The CDR3 region has the DNA TGTGCCAGCAGCCAAGAACCGGACACTCGGTTTTATACGCAGTATTTT.

This clone was recorded only once. The V gene is TRBV25-1, the J gene TRBJ2-7, with D tentatively TRBD2 (6 bases). Germline CDR1 is MGHDK and CDR2 is SYGVNS. Trimming shortened V by 1 base and J by 1 base, and 14 bases separated the two germline ends. CDR3 length: 16 amino acids. For the CDR3, the DNA is TGTGCCAGCAGTGAATTTGGGGGGAGGAGATCCTACGAGCAGTACTTC. Translation gives CASSEFGGRRSYEQYF.

The V gene is TRBV10-3, the J gene TRBJ1-5, with 8 bases aligning to TRBD1. From germline, CDR1 is ENHRY and CDR2 SYGVKD. CDR3 length: 14 amino acids. The junction had 4 bases not matched to a gene; V was cut back by 8 bases and J by 1 base. The DNA of the CDR3 is TGTGCCATCTCACAGGGGGGGAGCAATCAGCCCCAGCATTTT. Amino acid sequence: CAISQGGSNQPQHF.

This rearrangement joins TRBV7-2 to TRBJ2-3; a possible D gene is TRBD2 (6 bases). Germline V gene data show CDR1 as SGHTA and CDR2 as FQGNSA. V was clipped by 4 bases and J by 4 bases, with 15 bases between them. This CDR3 comprises 15 residues. The CDR3 DNA sequence: TGTGCCAGCAGCTCCTCGGGACTCCCCGCAGATACGCAGTATTTT. Translated, it gives CASSSSGLPADTQYF.

The V and J genes are TRBV30 and TRBJ1-6, with TRBD1 identical over 9 bases. The CDR3 covers 12 residues. V was clipped by 5 bases and J by 7 bases; unmatched bases: 0. Germline CDR1 reads GTSNPN; CDR2 reads SVGIG (reference sequence). The CDR3, as DNA: TGTGCCTGGGACAGGGGGAATTCACCCCTCCACTTT. Residues: CAWDRGNSPLHF.

The chain joins TRBV7-3 to TRBJ2-1, with TRBD1 identical over 8 bases. J lost 6 bases, V lost 4 bases, and 8 bases had no gene match. CDR3 length equals 15 residues. The germline CDR1 and CDR2 sequences are SGHTA and FQGTGA. The CDR3 nucleotides read TGTGCCAGCAGCTCGGGCAGGGGGCGGTTCAATGAGCAGTTCTTC. It codes for CASSSGRGRFNEQFF.

The chain is built from TRBV6-2 or TRBV6-3 and TRBJ1-6; TRBD1 might be the D (5 bases). CDR1 and CDR2 from the germline V gene are MNHEY and SVGEGT. The CDR3 is 14 residues long. V was trimmed by 2 bases and J by 8 bases, leaving 10 bases between them. CDR3 loop: CASSYAGRYSPLHF. The CDR3 DNA reads TGTGCCAGCAGTTACGCGGGACGGTATTCACCCCTCCACTTT.

This rearrangement joins TRBV3-1 (or the pseudogene TRBV3-2) to TRBJ2-2; a weak D match, TRBD2 (5 bases). The V end lost 0 bases, the J end lost 5 bases, and 10 bases lay between the germline ends. CDR1 is LGHDT and CDR2 is YNNKEL in the germline V gene (reference sequence). The CDR3 spans 15 residues. CDR3: CASSQDYSGTGELFF. The CDR3 DNA reads as TGTGCCAGCAGCCAAGACTACAGCGGAACCGGGGAGCTGTTTTTT.